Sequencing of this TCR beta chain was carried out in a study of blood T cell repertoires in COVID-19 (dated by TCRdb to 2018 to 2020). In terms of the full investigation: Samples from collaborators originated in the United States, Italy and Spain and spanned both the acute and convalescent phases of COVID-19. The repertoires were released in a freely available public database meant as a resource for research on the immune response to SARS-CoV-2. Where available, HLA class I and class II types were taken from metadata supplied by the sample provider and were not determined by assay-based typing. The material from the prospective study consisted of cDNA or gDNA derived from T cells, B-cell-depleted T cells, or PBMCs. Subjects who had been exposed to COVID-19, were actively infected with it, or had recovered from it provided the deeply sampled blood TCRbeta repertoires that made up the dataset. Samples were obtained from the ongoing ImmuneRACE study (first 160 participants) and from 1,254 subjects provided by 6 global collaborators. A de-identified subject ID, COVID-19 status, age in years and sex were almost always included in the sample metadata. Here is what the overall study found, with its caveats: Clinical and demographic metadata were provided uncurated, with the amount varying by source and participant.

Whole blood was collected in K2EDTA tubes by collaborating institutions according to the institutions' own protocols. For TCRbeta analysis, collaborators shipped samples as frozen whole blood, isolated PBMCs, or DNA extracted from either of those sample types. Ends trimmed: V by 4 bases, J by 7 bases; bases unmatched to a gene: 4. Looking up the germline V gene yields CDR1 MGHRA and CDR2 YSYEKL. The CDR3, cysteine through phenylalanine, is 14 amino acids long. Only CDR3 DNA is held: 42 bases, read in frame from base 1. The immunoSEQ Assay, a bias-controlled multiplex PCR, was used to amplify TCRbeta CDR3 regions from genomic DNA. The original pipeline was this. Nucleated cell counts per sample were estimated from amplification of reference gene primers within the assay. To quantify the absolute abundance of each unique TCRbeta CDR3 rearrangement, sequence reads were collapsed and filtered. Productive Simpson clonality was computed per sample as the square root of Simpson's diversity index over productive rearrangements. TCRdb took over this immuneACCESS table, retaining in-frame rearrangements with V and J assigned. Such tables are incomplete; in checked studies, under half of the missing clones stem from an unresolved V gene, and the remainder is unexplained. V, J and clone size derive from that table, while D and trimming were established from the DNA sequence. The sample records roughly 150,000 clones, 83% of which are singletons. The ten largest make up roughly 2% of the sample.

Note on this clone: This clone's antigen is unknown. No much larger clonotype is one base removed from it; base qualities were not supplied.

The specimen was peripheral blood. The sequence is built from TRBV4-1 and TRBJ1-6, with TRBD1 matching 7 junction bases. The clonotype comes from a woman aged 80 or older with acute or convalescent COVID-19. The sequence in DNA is TGCGCCAGCAGCCGGGGACAGACAAATTCACCCCTCCACTTT. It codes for CASSRGQTNSPLHF.